This TCR beta chain was recovered during a study of Ad26.COV2.S vaccination and SARS-CoV-2 variants (dated by TCRdb to about 2021). Looking at the study overall: TCRbeta repertoire sequencing was used to assess the specificity and breadth of SARS-CoV-2-reactive T cell receptors after Ad26.COV2.S vaccination. A total of roughly 32 samples were included in the TCR-sequenced set, comprising roughly 19 Ad26.COV2.S vaccine recipients, 5 placebo recipients and 8 SARS-CoV-2 convalescent individuals.

The sample's time point, from its label and the paper: individuals recovered from natural SARS-CoV-2 infection. V sheds 3 bases and J sheds 0 bases, leaving 5 bases between their ends. The CDR3, from cysteine to phenylalanine, totals 13 residues. The retained sequence is limited to the CDR3, 39 bases, with the frame set at the first base. As encoded in the germline V gene, CDR1 is LGHNT while CDR2 is FRNRAP. Concerning this clone itself: The target of this receptor is not known. The record has no base qualities; no much larger clone is one base away.

TCRbeta CDR3 regions were sequenced with the immunoSEQ Assay. After extraction, genomic DNA underwent amplification by bias-controlled multiplex PCR, followed by high-throughput sequencing. The authors' analysis ran thus. To quantify the absolute abundance of each unique TCRbeta CDR3 region, sequences were collapsed and filtered. T cell fraction was estimated by normalizing TCRbeta template counts to usable DNA, which was measured by amplifying reference genes present in all nucleated cells. Repertoire TCRs were annotated as SARS-CoV-2-specific by exact matching of V gene, CDR3 amino acid sequence and J gene to a known reactive TCR set. The reference SARS-CoV-2 TCR set was derived from MIRA and filtered for enrichment in COVID-19-positive ImmuneCODE repertoires, a step that removed public or cross-reactive TCRs. Using the MIRA antigens, annotated TCRs were further analysed by specific ORF or by position within an ORF. Breadth was defined as annotated unique rearrangements over total unique productive rearrangements; depth was the summed frequency of those rearrangements. TCR breadth was compared between groups using two-sided Wilcoxon rank-sum tests. TCRdb provides this immuneACCESS table in a form limited to in-frame rearrangements. Some clones are lacking; in checked studies, under half of them reflect an unresolved V gene, and why the rest are absent is not known. That table supplies the V and J calls and clone size; D and trimming were determined from the DNA. The table for this sample lists hundreds of thousands of clones; approximately 90% of them were counted only once. The top ten clones comprise about 3.8% of the sample.

Broader findings and caveats from the paper: Compared with placebo recipients, Ad26.COV2.S recipients showed higher spike-specific TCR breadth (P = 0.0014). After vaccination, substantial breadth of spike-specific CD8+ and CD4+ T cell responses was reported. Non-spike TCR breadth was comparable between vaccine and placebo recipients, consistent with the vaccine containing only spike. According to the authors, total T cell responses may have been underestimated by the TCR breadth and depth analyses.

This material consisted of peripheral blood, taken after recovery from COVID-19. This sequence originates from a human donor who had recovered from COVID-19. Recombination connected TRBV12-5 to TRBJ1-2; the D gene cannot be named for sure. The CDR3 loop reads CASGFTANYGYTF. Read as DNA, the sequence is TGTGCTAGTGGTTTCACAGCTAACTATGGCTACACCTTC.